A selection of T cell receptor beta chains follows, all from one sample in a study of circulating and synovial CD4+ cells in juvenile arthritis. Clones were read by immunoSEQ multiplex PCR, and TCRdb kept only the in-frame ones, dropping some. The sample lists tens of thousands of clones; around 93% were seen once. Source material: CD4+ T cells from blood. Every receptor here comes from a human donor with juvenile idiopathic arthritis. Each CDR3 is given with its conserved first and last residue. A D gene is named only where the DNA matches it firmly. Some rows mark clone size as missing; the rest say once, few, many or name a class of expanded clone.

14	TRBV6-7	NA	NA	TRBJ2-7	CASSYLVCAYEQYF	TGTGCCAGCAGTTACCTGGTTTGCGCCTACGAGCAGTACTTC
16	TRBV7-2	NA	TRBD2	TRBJ2-7	CASSQGSGRARYEQYF	TGTGCCAGCAGCCAAGGTAGCGGGAGGGCCCGCTACGAGCAGTACTTC
15	TRBV7-7	NA	NA	TRBJ2-3	CASSLGSQAADTQYF	TGTGCCAGCAGCTTGGGGTCACAGGCCGCAGATACGCAGTATTTT
10	TRBV20-1	NA	TRBD2	TRBJ2-5	CSAGTSGEYF	TGCAGTGCTGGGACTAGCGGGGAGTACTTC
14	TRBV19	NA	TRBD2	TRBJ2-7	CASSTTSVSYEQYF	TGTGCCAGTAGTACGACTAGCGTTTCCTACGAGCAGTACTTC
15	TRBV5-1	NA	NA	TRBJ1-1	CASSSPDSLNTEAFF	TGCGCCAGCAGCTCTCCGGACAGCTTGAACACTGAAGCTTTCTTT
16	TRBV18	NA	NA	TRBJ2-1	CASSPPAGPAYNEQFF	TGTGCCAGCTCACCACCGGCGGGCCCGGCCTACAATGAGCAGTTCTTC
14	TRBV7-9	NA	TRBD1	TRBJ1-6	CAFHVRDRTSPLHF	TGTGCCTTCCATGTCCGGGACAGGACTTCACCCCTCCACTTT
14	TRBV28	NA	TRBD2	TRBJ2-3	CASREGGPGDTQYF	TGTGCCAGCAGGGAGGGAGGGCCAGGGGATACGCAGTATTTT
11	TRBV5-6	NA	NA	TRBJ2-7	CASSLGEEQYF	TGTGCCAGCAGCTTGGGTGAGGAGCAGTACTTC
14	TRBV10-3	few	NA	TRBJ1-4	CAISELAGNEKLFF	TGTGCCATCAGTGAGTTGGCGGGAAATGAAAAACTGTTTTTT
15	TRBV28	NA	NA	TRBJ1-1	CASSLPLAVNTEAFF	TGTGCCAGCAGTTTACCCCTGGCGGTGAACACTGAAGCTTTCTTT